This T cell receptor (beta chain) was captured in a study of identical twins. Template switching, a step in the protocol, added a universal primer site, and cDNA carried unique molecular identifiers. TCRdb re-called the 5' RACE reads through MiXCR, storing one row per CDR3 protein. The table shows 1.5 million to 2 million distinct CDR3 sequences, with less than 35% occurring only once. Germline V lookup: CDR1 DFQATT, CDR2 SNEGSKA (reference sequence). The CDR3 is made up of 17 amino acids. V was cut by 4 bases and J by 2 bases, with 21 bases left in between. This clonotype was observed a few times. The antigen remains undetermined. Overall study results and limits: Twins' surplus sharing was weaker for beta out-of-frame sequences. Within cord blood, abundant beta clonotypes carried fewer insertions, but memory repertoires showed no such trend.

Sequencing was carried out using cord blood. The receptor was isolated from a newborn girl in good health. This chain uses TRBV20-1 with TRBJ2-1; the D gene is possibly TRBD1 (6 bases). The CDR3 protein is CSAKIDRWELAYNEQFF. Here the CDR3 DNA reads TGCAGTGCTAAAATCGACAGGTGGGAGTTAGCCTACAATGAGCAGTTCTTC.